The clone carrying this T cell receptor beta chain turned up a few times. This entry is derived from a study of T cells in Graves' hyperthyroidism and ophthalmopathy. V gave up 6 bases and J gave up 7 bases, with 18 bases separating them. This CDR3 spans 13 amino acids. CDR1 and CDR2 from the germline V gene are DFQATT and SNEGSKA (reference sequence). What was amplified from RNA transcripts were TCR beta CDR3 regions. A first-round RT-PCR of the TCR CDR3 used the HTBI primer set. A single record per CDR3 protein comes from TCRdb applying MiXCR to the multiplex PCR reads. The top ten hold about 7.7% of the sample, which has hundreds of thousands of distinct CDR3 sequences, 40% to 55% seen once.

This clonotype was sampled from an adult man with Graves' disease, either hyperthyroidism or ophthalmopathy (not recorded which). The rearrangement links TRBV20-1 to TRBJ1-2, with D possibly being TRBD1 (5 bases). Material for sequencing was peripheral blood or thyroid tissue (not recorded which). This chain's CDR3 is CSAKTRDHSGYTF. As DNA, the CDR3 is TGCAGTGCAAAGACAAGGGACCATTCTGGCTACACCTTC.